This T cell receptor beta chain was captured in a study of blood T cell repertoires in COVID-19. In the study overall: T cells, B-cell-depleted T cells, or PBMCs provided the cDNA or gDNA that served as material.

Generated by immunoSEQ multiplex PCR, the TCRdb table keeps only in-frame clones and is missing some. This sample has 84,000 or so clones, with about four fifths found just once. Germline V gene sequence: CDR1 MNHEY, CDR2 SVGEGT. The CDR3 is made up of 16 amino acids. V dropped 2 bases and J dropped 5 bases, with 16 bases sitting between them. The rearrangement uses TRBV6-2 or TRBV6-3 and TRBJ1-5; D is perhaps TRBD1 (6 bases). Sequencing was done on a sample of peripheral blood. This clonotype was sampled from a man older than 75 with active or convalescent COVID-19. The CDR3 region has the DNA TGTGCCAGCAGTTACAATCGGGGGGCGGTTTATCAGCCCCAGCATTTT. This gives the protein CASSYNRGAVYQPQHF.